Below, 11 T cell receptor beta chains from the same sample are listed, as sequenced in a study of shared clonotypes between healthy human individuals. Here immunoSEQ multiplex PCR was the method, and the copy in TCRdb shows in-frame clones only, minus some. Seen here are around 690,000 clones, about 92% observed once, and the top ten hold less than 40%. Material: memory CD8+ T cells from PBMCs. Subset in this sample: CD45RO+ cells pooled with CCR7-negative TemRA cells. The receptors come from a man younger than 30 in good health. Some clones in this sample may be carry-over from other donors' samples.

In its sample, this clone was seen a few times. This likely came from a read error, as a far larger clone is one base away. This sample includes further DNA sequences coding for the same CDR3. The chain combines TRBV7-9 with TRBJ1-1; D unclear. Trimming took 1 base from V and 1 from J, leaving 7 bases between them. Germline V gives CDR1 SEHNR, CDR2 FQNEAQ (reference sequence). The CDR3 has 14 residues. The CDR3 region has the DNA TGTGCCAGCAGCTTAGTCGGCACGAACACTGAAGCTTTCTTT. Translation: CASSLVGTNTEAFF.

The rearrangement links TRBV28 to TRBJ2-3; TRBD2 might be the D (7 bases). Germline lookup yields CDR1 MDHEN and CDR2 SYDVKM. V lost 7 bases, J lost 1 base, and 27 bases lay in between. This CDR3 is built from 19 residues. Written as DNA, the CDR3 is TGTGCCAGCAAATATTACGTAGGGGGGGCGGAGGATGGCACAGATACGCAGTATTTT. It codes for CASKYYVGGAEDGTDTQYF.

This rearrangement joins TRBV7-9 to TRBJ2-1; TRBD2 agrees at 13 bases. V shed 5 bases and J 6 bases; nucleotides not matched to a gene: 1. Germline lookup yields CDR1 SEHNR and CDR2 FQNEAQ (reference sequence). The CDR3 contains 14 residues. The CDR3 nucleotides read TGTGCCAGCAGCAGGACTAGCGGGAGCAATGAGCAGTTCTTC. This translates into CASSRTSGSNEQFF.

The chain links TRBV11-2 to TRBJ1-4, with D hard to call. This CDR3 spans 14 amino acids. Germline V gene lookup returns CDR1 SGHAT and CDR2 FQNNGV. With 2 bases removed from V and 7 bases from J, the gap between germline ends came to 11 bases. Here the CDR3 reads CASSLWGSGEKLFF. The CDR3 DNA reads as TGTGCCAGCAGCTTATGGGGATCTGGTGAAAAACTGTTTTTT.

The chain uses TRBV2 and TRBJ2-2; D not resolved. Looked up from germline, CDR1 is SNHLY and CDR2 is FYNNEI. V was trimmed by 8 bases and J by 5 bases, leaving 18 bases between them. The CDR3 sequence is 15 residues long. Here the CDR3 DNA reads TGTGCCAGCGATGATCCTTACTTTAGAACCGGGGAGCTGTTTTTT. This gives the protein CASDDPYFRTGELFF.

The genes are TRBV28 and TRBJ1-5; D possibly corresponds to TRBD1 (5 bases). CDR1 and CDR2 from the germline V gene are MDHEN and SYDVKM. The CDR3 is 15 residues long. The V gene lost 3 bases and the J gene lost 6 bases, with 15 bases spanning the gap. CDR3 nucleotide sequence: TGTGCCAGCAGTTTTCCGGGCCCTAGGGGTCAGCCCCAGCATTTT. Amino acid sequence: CASSFPGPRGQPQHF.

This clone was observed a single time. The chain combines TRBV28 with TRBJ1-1, with D perhaps matching TRBD1 (6 bases). With 6 bases removed from V and 1 base from J, the gap between germline ends came to 9 bases. This CDR3 is built from 13 residues. The germline CDR1 and CDR2 sequences are MDHEN and SYDVKM. The CDR3 here is CASRPTGNTEAFF. The CDR3 region has the DNA TGTGCCAGCAGACCGACAGGGAACACTGAAGCTTTCTTT. Complete variable domain (other parts from reference TRBV28 and TRBJ1-1): DVKVTQSSRYLVKRTGEKVFLECVQDMDHENMFWYRQDPGLGLRLIYFSYDVKMKEKGDIPEGYSVSREKKERFSLILESASTNQTSMYLCASRPTGNTEAFFGQGTRLTVV.

The chain employs TRBV9 and TRBJ2-1; D is perhaps TRBD2 (6 bases). With 0 bases removed from V and 4 bases from J, the gap between germline ends came to 17 bases. The CDR3 extends over 17 amino acids. Per the germline V gene, CDR1 is SGDLS and CDR2 is YYNGEE. Written as DNA, the CDR3 is TGTGCCAGCAGCGTAGCAGTTAAGCGGGTGGGATACAATGAGCAGTTCTTC. Translating gives CASSVAVKRVGYNEQFF.

This clone was recorded a few times. The chain employs TRBV7-9 and TRBJ1-4; 7 bases align to TRBD1. Germline V gene data show CDR1 as SEHNR and CDR2 as FQNEAQ (reference sequence). The CDR3 is 14 amino acids. Unmatched junction bases numbered 11, after V lost 4 bases and J lost 12 bases. CDR3 nucleotides: TGTGCCAGCAGCTCTTCAAGGGACAGCGTGCAACTGTTTTTT. Translating gives CASSSSRDSVQLFF.

The V call is TRBV18, the J call TRBJ1-1; 9 bases line up with TRBD1. V shed 5 bases, J shed 6 bases, and the junction held 10 bases outside the gene matches. This CDR3 comprises 15 residues. The germline gives CDR1 KGHSH, CDR2 LQKENI. Here the CDR3 reads CASSTDRGRSAEAFF. In DNA form, the CDR3 reads TGTGCCAGCTCAACGGACAGGGGAAGGAGCGCTGAAGCTTTCTTT.

Concerning this clone: At one end, the junction sequence differs from germline, possibly due to a read error. CDR3 bases: TGCGCCAGCAGCCCAGGGACAGGCTATCACCCCCAGCATTTT. Its translation is CASSPGTGYHPQHF. J is TRBJ1-5 and V is TRBV4-1; TRBD1 matches 8 bases. This CDR3 is built from 14 residues. Germline V lookup: CDR1 MGHRA, CDR2 YSYEKL.